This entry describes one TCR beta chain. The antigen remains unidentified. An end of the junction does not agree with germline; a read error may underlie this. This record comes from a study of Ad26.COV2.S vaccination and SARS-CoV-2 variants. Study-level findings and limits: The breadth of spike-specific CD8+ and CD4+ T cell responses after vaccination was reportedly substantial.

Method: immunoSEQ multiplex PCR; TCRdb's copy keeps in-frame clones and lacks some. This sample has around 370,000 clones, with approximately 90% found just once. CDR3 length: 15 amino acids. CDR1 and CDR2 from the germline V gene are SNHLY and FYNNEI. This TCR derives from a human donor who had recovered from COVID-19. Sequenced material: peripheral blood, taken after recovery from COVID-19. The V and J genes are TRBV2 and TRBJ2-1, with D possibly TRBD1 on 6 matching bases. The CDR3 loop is CASRAGAGSYNEQFF. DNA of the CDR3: TGTGCTAGCAGGGCAGGGGCCGGGTCCTACAATGAGCAGTTCTTC.